The 23 T cell receptor beta chains below come from one sample, sequenced in a study of blood T cell repertoires in COVID-19. Some clones are missing from TCRdb's copy, which holds only in-frame ones; the method was immunoSEQ multiplex PCR. Among 50,000 to 60,000 clones, roughly nine tenths were seen once, and the ten largest hold 1.5% to 2%. Sequenced sample: peripheral blood. Every receptor here comes from a man in his fifties or sixties with acute or convalescent COVID-19.

This chain links TRBV5-1 with TRBJ1-6; 7 positions agree with TRBD1. Germline CDR1 and CDR2: SGHRS and YFSETQ. This CDR3 comprises 17 residues. V dropped 3 bases and J dropped 8; count of bases not matched to a gene: 14. CDR3 amino acids: CASSSRSRGSQYSPLHF. CDR3 in DNA: TGCGCCAGCAGCTCCCGATCCAGGGGGAGCCAGTATTCACCCCTCCACTTT.

In DNA, the CDR3 is TGTGCCAGCAGCCGAATCGACACGAATGGTGGCTACACCTTC. Protein sequence: CASSRIDTNGGYTF. V usage is TRBV3-1 (or the pseudogene TRBV3-2) and J usage is TRBJ1-2; D remains ambiguous. V was clipped by 4 bases and J by 7 bases, with 16 bases between them. Looked up from germline, CDR1 is LGHDT and CDR2 is YNNKEL (reference sequence). CDR3 size: 14 residues.

This clone was recorded once. Here the CDR3 DNA reads TGCGCCAGCAGCTTCGCCGACAGGCAAGAGACCCAGTACTTC. Protein sequence: CASSFADRQETQYF. This rearrangement joins TRBV5-1 to TRBJ2-5; weak D call: TRBD1 (6 bases). Looked up from germline, CDR1 is SGHRS and CDR2 is YFSETQ. The CDR3 has 14 residues. V gave up 2 bases and J gave up 2 bases, with 10 bases separating them.

The V gene is TRBV25-1, the J gene TRBJ1-2, with 7 bases matching TRBD1. With 7 bases clipped from V and 7 bases from J, the junction kept 6 bases outside the gene matches. The CDR3 totals 12 residues. CDR1 is MGHDK, CDR2 SYGVNS, per germline. The CDR3 is CASTDRALGYTF. Here the CDR3 DNA reads TGTGCCAGCACCGACAGGGCCCTTGGCTACACCTTC.

This chain connects TRBV2 to TRBJ1-1; D ambiguous. The ends were cut back, 3 bases at V and 5 bases at J, with 13 bases in the middle. The CDR3 loop spans 14 amino acids. CDR1 is SNHLY, CDR2 FYNNEI, per germline. The CDR3 sequence: CASSDQGIGTEAFF. The CDR3 DNA reads TGTGCCAGCAGTGACCAAGGAATCGGGACTGAAGCTTTCTTT.

The CDR3 DNA reads as TGTGCCAGCAGCCTACTTAGCGGGGGGGACCTCTACGAGCAGTACTTC. As protein: CASSLLSGGDLYEQYF. The rearrangement uses TRBV2 and TRBJ2-7; 11 bases map to TRBD2. The germline CDR1 and CDR2 sequences are SNHLY and FYNNEI. This CDR3 is built from 16 residues. J lost 3 bases, V lost 6 bases, and 10 bases had no gene match.

The genes are TRBV29-1 and TRBJ2-7; 12 nucleotides match TRBD1. CDR1 and CDR2 from the germline V gene are SQVTM and ANQGSEA. The ends lost 6 bases at V and 4 bases at J; junction bases unmatched: 1. The CDR3 runs 12 residues. CDR3 region: CSVGQGAYEQYF. The CDR3 region has the DNA TGCAGCGTGGGACAGGGGGCTTACGAGCAGTACTTC.

This CDR3 reads CASSYGAGVNSPLHF. CDR3 bases: TGTGCCAGCAGTTACGGCGCAGGGGTTAATTCACCCCTCCACTTT. The gene calls are TRBV6-5 and TRBJ1-6, with D possibly TRBD1 on 6 matching bases. In germline, CDR1 is MNHEY, CDR2 SVGAGI. V dropped 2 bases and J dropped 6 bases, with 11 bases sitting between them. CDR3 length: 15 residues.

V usage is TRBV4-1 and J usage is TRBJ2-2, with TRBD1 as a possible D gene (6 bases). Per the germline V gene, CDR1 is MGHRA and CDR2 is YSYEKL. CDR3 length: 15 amino acids. With 2 bases removed from V and 4 bases from J, the gap between germline ends came to 11 bases. In nucleotides, the CDR3 is TGCGCCAGCAGCCAAACGGGACATTTCACCGGGGAGCTGTTTTTT. It encodes CASSQTGHFTGELFF.

V gene TRBV6-5 combines with J gene TRBJ1-5; maybe TRBD1 (6 bases). CDR1 and CDR2 from the germline V gene are MNHEY and SVGAGI. V lost 9 bases and J lost 4, with 13 bases in between. This CDR3 has 13 residues. The CDR3 DNA reads TGTGCCAGTTCCTCAGGGGTTAATCAGCCCCAGCATTTT. Amino acids: CASSSGVNQPQHF.

The J gene is TRBJ1-3, the V gene TRBV29-1; D may be TRBD1 (5 bases). V was trimmed by 6 bases and J by 0 bases, leaving 12 bases between them. The CDR3 has 14 residues. CDR1 is SQVTM, CDR2 ANQGSEA, per germline. The CDR3 nucleotides are TGCAGCGTAGAACAGGTTCCCTCTGGAAACACCATATATTTT. It translates to CSVEQVPSGNTIYF. Full variable domain (outside the CDR3, taken from reference TRBV29-1 and TRBJ1-3): SAVISQKPSRDICQRGTSLTIQCQVDSQVTMMFWYRQQPGQSLTLIATANQGSEATYESGFVIDKFPISRPNLTFSTLTVSNMSPEDSSIYLCSVEQVPSGNTIYFGEGSWLTVV.

This chain joins TRBV11-3 and TRBJ2-1; tentatively, D is TRBD2 (6 bases). The germline gives CDR1 SGHNT, CDR2 YENEEA. Trimming stripped 5 bases from V and 7 bases from J, with 15 bases between. The CDR3 has 14 amino acids. CDR3: CASSRRLGSNEQFF. CDR3 DNA: TGTGCCAGCAGCCGTAGACTAGGATCGAATGAGCAGTTCTTC.

This sequence joins TRBV2 and TRBJ1-1; a weak D match, TRBD1 (6 bases). Trimming cost V 10 bases and J 3 bases, with 36 bases left between them. From germline, CDR1 is SNHLY and CDR2 FYNNEI. This CDR3 comprises 20 residues. The CDR3 region has the DNA TGTGCCACCCCTCGGGCAACACAGGGCAGTTCCGTGAATCAATACACTGAAGCTTTCTTT. Encoded protein: CATPRATQGSSVNQYTEAFF.

The chain combines TRBV7-6 with TRBJ2-3; no clear D gene. V was trimmed by 4 bases and J by 2 bases, leaving 7 bases between them. The V gene's germline CDR1 is SGHVS and CDR2 FNYEAQ. The CDR3 sequence is 13 residues long. The CDR3 nucleotides read TGTGCCAGCAGCTCCCACAACACAGATACGCAGTATTTT. This gives the protein CASSSHNTDTQYF.

V usage is TRBV18 and J usage is TRBJ1-1; the D is unclear. The CDR3 loop spans 13 amino acids. V was pared by 3 bases and J by 4 bases, with 9 bases between. CDR1 is KGHSH, CDR2 LQKENI, per germline. CDR3 nucleotides: TGTGCCAGCTCACCGGGAGCAGGCACTGAAGCTTTCTTT. Its translation is CASSPGAGTEAFF.

The chain employs TRBV7-8 and TRBJ1-2, with 8 bases identical to TRBD1. Losses at the gene ends were 5 bases for V and 7 bases for J; bases not matched to a gene: 18. CDR1 SGHVS and CDR2 FQNEAQ come from the germline V gene. CDR3 length equals 17 residues. In DNA, the CDR3 is TGTGCCAGCAGCCCTATTCCGGACAGGGCTCTCATAGGTGGCTACACCTTC. This sequence encodes CASSPIPDRALIGGYTF.

The rearrangement links TRBV30 to TRBJ2-5; D might be TRBD1 (5 bases). Trimming stripped 4 bases from V and 5 bases from J, with 20 bases between. The CDR3 length is 15 residues. Per the germline V gene, CDR1 is GTSNPN and CDR2 is SVGIG (reference sequence). The CDR3 sequence is CAWKVQGGYAETQYF. The CDR3 DNA is TGTGCCTGGAAGGTTCAGGGCGGTTATGCGGAGACCCAGTACTTC.

This clone was counted between two and nine times. The chain employs TRBV7-9 and TRBJ2-7, with 7 bases identical to TRBD1. The CDR3 consists of 16 residues. Germline trimming cut 4 bases from V and 0 bases from J; bases unmatched to any gene: 9. The germline V gene encodes CDR1 SEHNR and CDR2 FQNEAQ (reference sequence). In nucleotides, the CDR3 is TGTGCCAGCAGCTCCGGACAGGCCCATAGCTCCTACGAGCAGTACTTC. It is translated as CASSSGQAHSSYEQYF.

The chain employs TRBV2 and TRBJ1-5, with a weak D call TRBD1 (6 bases). The CDR3 loop spans 16 amino acids. V lost 6 bases, J lost 0 bases, and 15 bases lay in between. CDR1 is SNHLY and CDR2 is FYNNEI in the germline V gene. In DNA form, the CDR3 reads TGTGCCAGCAGAGGAGGGGGAGGGAATAGCAATCAGCCCCAGCATTTT. The encoded protein is CASRGGGGNSNQPQHF.

Only one count was recorded for this clone. The V gene is TRBV7-2, the J gene TRBJ1-6; 7 bases are a match to TRBD1. CDR3 length: 13 residues. Germline trimming cut 10 bases from V and 6 bases from J; bases unmatched to any gene: 6. Germline V gene data show CDR1 as SGHTA and CDR2 as FQGNSA. The CDR3 spells CATTGEGNSPLHF. For the CDR3, the DNA is TGTGCCACAACAGGGGAAGGTAATTCACCCCTCCACTTT.

This chain connects TRBV19 to TRBJ1-5, with D maybe TRBD1 (5 bases). The CDR3 is 14 amino acids. Germline V CDR1 and CDR2: LNHDA, SQIVND (reference sequence). Trimming removed 4 bases at V and 2 bases at J, with 9 bases between. The CDR3 is CASSTGLGNQPQHF. The CDR3 DNA follows: TGTGCCAGTAGTACAGGGTTGGGCAATCAGCCCCAGCATTTT.

This chain uses TRBV6-6 with TRBJ1-2; 9 nucleotides match TRBD1. The trim removed 2 bases at V and 3 bases at J, leaving 7 bases unmatched. This CDR3 is 16 amino acids long. The germline V gene has CDR1 MNHNY and CDR2 SVGAGI (reference sequence). For the CDR3, the DNA is TGTGCCAGCAGTTACGGGACAGGGACCCTAGACTATGGCTACACCTTC. Translation gives CASSYGTGTLDYGYTF.

The chain recombines TRBV11-2 with TRBJ2-7; 7 nucleotides line up with TRBD1. This CDR3 region has 15 residues. V was pared by 4 bases and J by 2 bases, with 8 bases of the junction left unmatched. Germline CDR1 and CDR2: SGHAT and FQNNGV. CDR3 in DNA: TGTGCCAGCAGCTGGGACAGTGGGGAGACCTACGAGCAGTACTTC. Translating gives CASSWDSGETYEQYF.